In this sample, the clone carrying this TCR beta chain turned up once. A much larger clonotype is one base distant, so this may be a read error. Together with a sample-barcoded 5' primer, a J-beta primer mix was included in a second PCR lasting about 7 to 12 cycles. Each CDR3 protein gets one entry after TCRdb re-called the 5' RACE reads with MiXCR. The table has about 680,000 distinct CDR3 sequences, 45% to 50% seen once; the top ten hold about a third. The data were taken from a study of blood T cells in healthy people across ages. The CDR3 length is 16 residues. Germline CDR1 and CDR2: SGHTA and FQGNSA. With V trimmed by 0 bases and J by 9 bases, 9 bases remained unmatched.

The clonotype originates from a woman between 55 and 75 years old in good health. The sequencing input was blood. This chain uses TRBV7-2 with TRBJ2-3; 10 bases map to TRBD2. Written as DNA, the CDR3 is TGTGCCAGCAGCTTAGCCGGACTAGCGGCGGGAGAGACGCAGTATTTT. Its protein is CASSLAGLAAGETQYF.